The 15 T cell receptor beta chains reported below all come from one sample, sequenced in a study of T cells after yellow fever vaccination. Using its own MiXCR run on the 5' RACE reads, TCRdb lists one record per CDR3 protein. The sample holds roughly 300,000 distinct CDR3 sequences; around 8.1% are singletons and the top ten take approximately 18%. Sequenced material: PBMCs, taken 35 to 50 days after the first yellow fever vaccination. The receptors derive from a man aged 18-30 years who received the YFV17D yellow fever vaccine.

This clonotype was observed many times. The V call is TRBV7-9, the J call TRBJ1-1; D perhaps matches TRBD1 (6 bases). V was trimmed by 6 bases and J by 8 bases, leaving 10 bases between them. The germline V gene encodes CDR1 SEHNR and CDR2 FQNEAQ (reference sequence). The CDR3 is made up of 11 amino acids. CDR3 loop: CASSLGGEAFF. The DNA for the CDR3 is TGTGCCAGCAGTCTAGGGGGGGAAGCTTTCTTT. Full variable domain (outside the CDR3, taken from reference TRBV7-9 and TRBJ1-1): DTGVSQNPRHKITKRGQNVTFRCDPISEHNRLYWYRQTLGQGPEFLTYFQNEAQLEKSRLLSDRFSAERPKGSFSTLEIQRTEQGDSAMYLCASSLGGEAFFGQGTRLTVV.

The genes are TRBV3-1 and TRBJ2-7; the D is unclear. This CDR3 region has 13 residues. Germline CDR1 is LGHDT and CDR2 is YNNKEL (reference sequence). The V end lost 0 bases, the J end lost 4 bases, and 7 bases lay between the germline ends. As DNA, the CDR3 is TGTGCCAGCAGCCAAGATTCAGGTTACGAGCAGTACGTC. Protein: CASSQDSGYEQYV.

The chain carries TRBV24-1 and TRBJ2-1; D may be TRBD1 or TRBD2 (5 bases each). The V end lost 5 bases, the J end lost 6 bases, and 13 bases lay between the germline ends. This CDR3 region has 14 residues. Germline-derived CDR1 and CDR2 are KGHDR and SFDVKD. CDR3 nucleotide sequence: TGTGCCACCAGTGTCGGGGCTTCCCCCAATGAGCAGTTCTTC. Translated: CATSVGASPNEQFF.

CDR3 loop: CASSWTGRETQYF. CDR3 sequence (DNA): TGTGCCAGCAGCTGGACAGGTCGGGAGACCCAGTACTTC. V and J are TRBV7-2 and TRBJ2-5; 7 bases match TRBD1. Germline V lookup: CDR1 SGHTA, CDR2 FQGNSA. J was trimmed by 5 bases and V by 4 bases; bases with no gene match: 4. The CDR3 runs 13 residues.

V is TRBV5-1 and J is TRBJ2-3, with D uncertain. V shed 10 bases and J shed 0 bases, with 15 bases lying between them. CDR1 SGHRS and CDR2 YFSETQ come from the germline V gene. The length of the CDR3 is 14 residues. DNA for the CDR3: TGCGCCTCCAGTCGCCTACCTAGCACAGATACGCAGTATTTT. It encodes CASSRLPSTDTQYF.

This clonotype was seen only a few times. The chain links TRBV20-1 to TRBJ2-2; D is uncertain. V was cut by 6 bases and J by 2 bases, with 10 bases left in between. The CDR3 covers 13 residues. Germline CDR1 and CDR2: DFQATT and SNEGSKA (reference sequence). CDR3 in amino acids: CSALVPNTGELFF. The CDR3 region has the DNA TGCAGTGCCCTAGTTCCTAACACCGGGGAGCTGTTTTTT.

This clonotype was seen a few times. The chain couples TRBV6-2 or TRBV6-3 to TRBJ1-1; D is ambiguous. The CDR3 has 12 residues. With 4 bases removed from V and 6 bases from J, the gap between germline ends came to 9 bases. From germline, CDR1 is MNHEY and CDR2 SVGEGT. The CDR3: CASSSIISEAFF. The CDR3 DNA reads TGTGCCAGCAGTTCTATTATCTCTGAAGCTTTCTTT.

This sequence joins TRBV5-1 and TRBJ2-1; 8 positions match TRBD2. With 3 bases clipped from V and 7 bases from J, the junction kept 12 bases outside the gene matches. Germline CDR1 and CDR2: SGHRS and YFSETQ. The length of the CDR3 is 16 residues. CDR3 sequence reads: CASSSAVLLAANEQFF. DNA for the CDR3: TGCGCCAGCAGCTCCGCTGTCCTACTAGCGGCGAATGAGCAGTTCTTC.

At least ten counts were recorded for this clonotype. The rearrangement joins TRBV6-4 to TRBJ2-3; possibly TRBD2 for D (7 bases). The V gene lost 3 bases and the J gene lost 4 bases, with 11 bases spanning the gap. Germline V CDR1 and CDR2: MRHNA, SNTAGT. The CDR3 spans 14 residues. The CDR3 loop reads CASSEEGGPDTQYF. The CDR3 bases are TGTGCCAGCAGTGAAGAGGGGGGGCCAGATACGCAGTATTTT.

This clonotype was picked up a small number of times. The rearrangement uses TRBV19 and TRBJ2-7; 9 positions match TRBD1. Trimming cost V 5 bases and J 3 bases; bases outside gene matches: 5. The CDR3 has 14 amino acids. Germline V lookup: CDR1 LNHDA, CDR2 SQIVND (reference sequence). The CDR3 DNA is TGTGCCAGTAGTGTAGGACAGGGGATCTACGAGCAGTACTTC. This gives the protein CASSVGQGIYEQYF.

The chain uses TRBV5-1 and TRBJ2-3, with unresolved D. V lost 1 base, J lost 0 bases, and 9 bases lay in between. Looked up from germline, CDR1 is SGHRS and CDR2 is YFSETQ. The CDR3 contains 15 residues. The CDR3 is CASSLPSTSTDTQYF. The CDR3 coding sequence is TGCGCCAGCAGCTTGCCTTCAACTAGCACAGATACGCAGTATTTT.

The V call is TRBV5-1, the J call TRBJ2-3, with 9 bases matching TRBD2. Germline V CDR1 and CDR2: SGHRS, YFSETQ. V was clipped by 4 bases and J by 5 bases; unmatched bases: 8. The CDR3 extends over 15 amino acids. For the CDR3, the DNA is TGCGCCAGCAGCGACCCTAGCGGGGATGGAGATACGCAGTATTTT. It encodes CASSDPSGDGDTQYF.

This clonotype was found many times. The J gene is TRBJ2-5, the V gene TRBV18, with D tentatively TRBD1 (6 bases). Trimming pared 5 bases from V and 3 bases from J, leaving 16 bases between. The CDR3 sequence is 15 residues long. Germline V gives CDR1 KGHSH, CDR2 LQKENI. The DNA of the CDR3 is TGTGCCAGCTCAGGCGAGGGGGTCTGGGAAGAGACCCAGTACTTC. Encoded protein: CASSGEGVWEETQYF.

In its sample, this clonotype was seen once. The chain carries TRBV7-8 and TRBJ2-5, with 13 bases aligning to TRBD2. Germline V CDR1 and CDR2: SGHVS, FQNEAQ. The J segment lost 1 base and the V segment lost 4 bases, leaving 6 bases of the junction unmatched. The CDR3 has 17 amino acids. CDR3 bases: TGTGCCAGCAGCTCTGGGACTAGCGGGGAGTTCCAAGAGACCCAGTACTTC. Its translation is CASSSGTSGEFQETQYF. The whole variable domain, remainder taken from reference TRBV7-8 and TRBJ2-5, is GAGVSQSPRYKVAKRGQDVALRCDPISGHVSLFWYQQALGQGPEFLTYFQNEAQLDKSGLPSDRFFAERPEGSVSTLKIQRTQQEDSAVYLCASSSGTSGEFQETQYFGPGTRLLVL.

The gene calls are TRBV7-9 and TRBJ2-7; 8 bases are a match to TRBD1. The V segment lost 5 bases and the J segment 1 base; nucleotides outside the gene matches: 7. This CDR3 spans 15 amino acids. In germline, CDR1 is SEHNR, CDR2 FQNEAQ (reference sequence). This CDR3 reads CASSRNTGGSYEQYF. In nucleotides, the CDR3 is TGTGCCAGCAGCCGAAACACAGGGGGTTCCTACGAGCAGTACTTC.